This T cell receptor beta chain was captured by sequencing in a study of T-cell reconstitution after alpha-beta-depleted transplantation in children. In this sample, this clonotype turned up many times. Unique molecular identifiers featured in how the TCRbeta library was prepared. TCRdb redid the calling of the PCR reads with MiXCR, one entry per CDR3 protein. The sample carries some 200,000 distinct CDR3 sequences, roughly 15% recorded once. The source was PBMCs from the stem cell graft donor, collected from the stem cell graft. The sequence was collected from a human donor who donated a stem cell graft to a child with acute lymphoblastic leukemia.

The DNA of the CDR3 is TGTGCCAGCCGTCGTCCGGGGGTAAGAGGCCTCACTGAAGCTTTCTTT. Translation: CASRRPGVRGLTEAFF. The chain recombines TRBV27 with TRBJ1-1, with D possibly matching TRBD1 (5 bases). This CDR3 is built from 16 residues. The germline V and J ends were trimmed by 8 bases and 4 bases, with 23 bases remaining between them. The germline gives CDR1 MNHEY, CDR2 SMNVEV (reference sequence).